The 6 T cell receptor beta chains presented below share a single source sample, sequenced in a study of blood T cell repertoires in COVID-19. The repertoire was sequenced with immunoSEQ multiplex PCR; TCRdb's copy has only in-frame clones and lacks some. Of 80,000 to 100,000 clones in the sample, 74% are singletons; the top ten hold 3.5% to 4%. Sequenced: peripheral blood. The receptors were sampled from a man aged 65-85 years with COVID-19, enrolled during active disease.

For the CDR3, the DNA is TGTGCCATCAACCCGGACAGGGAAGGCTACACCTTC. Translated: CAINPDREGYTF. The chain employs TRBV10-3 and TRBJ1-2, with 8 bases lining up with TRBD1. The CDR3 loop spans 12 amino acids. The V and J ends lost 7 bases and 8 bases, in that order; junction bases with no gene match: 6. Germline V gives CDR1 ENHRY, CDR2 SYGVKD.

The sample holds a few counts of this clone. This rearrangement joins TRBV2 to TRBJ1-5; D is uncertain. Trimming removed 8 bases at V and 5 bases at J, with 31 bases between. The CDR3 loop spans 19 amino acids. CDR1 is SNHLY, CDR2 FYNNEI, per germline. CDR3 protein: CASSSEARRYPSNDQPQHF. The CDR3 bases are TGTGCCAGCTCATCAGAAGCGCGTAGATATCCCTCCAACGATCAGCCCCAGCATTTT. Full variable domain (outside the CDR3, taken from reference TRBV2 and TRBJ1-5): EPEVTQTPSHQVTQMGQEVILRCVPISNHLYFYWYRQILGQKVEFLVSFYNNEISEKSEIFDDQFSVERPDGSNFTLKIRSTKLEDSAMYFCASSSEARRYPSNDQPQHFGDGTRLSIL.

Written as DNA, the CDR3 is TGTGCCAGCAGCAAAGCGAAAAAAAACAGGGAACTAGGAGAGACCCAGTACTTC. This sequence encodes CASSKAKKNRELGETQYF. V usage is TRBV21-1 and J usage is TRBJ2-5; the table gives TRBD1 as D, unverified against the DNA. TRBV21-1 is flagged as a pseudogene. This CDR3 region has 18 residues.

In its sample, this clone was seen many times. The V gene is TRBV14, the J gene TRBJ2-1, with D uncertain. Germline CDR1 SGHDN, CDR2 FVKESK. The CDR3 spans 11 residues. The V end lost 4 bases, the J end lost 7 bases, and 5 bases lay between the germline ends. The CDR3 sequence is CASSLLNEQFF. The CDR3 DNA reads TGTGCCAGCAGCCTACTTAATGAGCAGTTCTTC.

The genes are TRBV7-9 and TRBJ2-7; 7 positions match TRBD1. CDR3 size: 15 residues. Germline CDR1 SEHNR, CDR2 FQNEAQ (reference sequence). V lost 5 bases to trimming and J lost 2 bases; unmatched junction nucleotides: 9. The CDR3 reads CASSRSRDSTYEQYF. CDR3 coding DNA: TGTGCCAGCAGCAGATCCCGGGACAGCACCTACGAGCAGTACTTC.

V gene TRBV5-1 combines with J gene TRBJ1-6; D ambiguous. CDR3 length equals 13 residues. Germline CDR1 is SGHRS and CDR2 is YFSETQ. Trimming took 0 bases from V and 10 from J, leaving 8 bases between them. The DNA of the CDR3 is TGCGCCAGCAGCTTGGATCAACAGTCACCCCTCCACTTT. It yields the protein CASSLDQQSPLHF.